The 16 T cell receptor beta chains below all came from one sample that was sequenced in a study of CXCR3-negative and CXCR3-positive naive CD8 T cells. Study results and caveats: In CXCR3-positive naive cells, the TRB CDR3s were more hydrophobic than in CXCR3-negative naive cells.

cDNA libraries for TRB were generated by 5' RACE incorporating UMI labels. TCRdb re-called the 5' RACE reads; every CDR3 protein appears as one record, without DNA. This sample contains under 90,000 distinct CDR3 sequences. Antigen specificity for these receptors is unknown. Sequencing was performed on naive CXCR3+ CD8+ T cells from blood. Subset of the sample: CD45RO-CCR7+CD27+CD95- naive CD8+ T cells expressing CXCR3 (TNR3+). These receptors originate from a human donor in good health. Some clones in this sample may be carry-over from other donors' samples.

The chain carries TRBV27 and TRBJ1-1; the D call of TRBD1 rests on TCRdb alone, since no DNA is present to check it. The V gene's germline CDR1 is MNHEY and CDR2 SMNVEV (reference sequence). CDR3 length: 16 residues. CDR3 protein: CASSGGTAKRNTEAFF.

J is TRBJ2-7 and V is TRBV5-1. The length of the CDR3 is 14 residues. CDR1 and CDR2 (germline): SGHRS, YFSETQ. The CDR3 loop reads CASRLRTQLHEQYF.

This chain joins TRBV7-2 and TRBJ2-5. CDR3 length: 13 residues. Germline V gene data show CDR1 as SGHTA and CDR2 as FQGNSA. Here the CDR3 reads CASSLGGSETQYF. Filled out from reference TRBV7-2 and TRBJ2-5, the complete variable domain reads GAGVSQSPSNKVTEKGKDVELRCDPISGHTALYWYRQSLGQGLEFLIYFQGNSAPDKSGLPSDRFSAERTGGSVSTLTIQRTQQEDSAVYLCASSLGGSETQYFGPGTRLLVL.

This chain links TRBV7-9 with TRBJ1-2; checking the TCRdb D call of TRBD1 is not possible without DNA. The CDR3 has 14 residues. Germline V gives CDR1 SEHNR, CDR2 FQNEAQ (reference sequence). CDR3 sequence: CASIVDRGLYGYTF.

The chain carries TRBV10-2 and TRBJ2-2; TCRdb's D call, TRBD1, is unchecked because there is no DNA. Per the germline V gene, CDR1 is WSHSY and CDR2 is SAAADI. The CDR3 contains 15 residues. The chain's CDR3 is CASSDLGGSPGELFF.

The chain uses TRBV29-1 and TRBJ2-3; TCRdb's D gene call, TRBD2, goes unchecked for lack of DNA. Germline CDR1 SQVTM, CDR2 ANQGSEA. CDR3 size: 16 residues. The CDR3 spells CSVEEGTSGVPDTQYF.

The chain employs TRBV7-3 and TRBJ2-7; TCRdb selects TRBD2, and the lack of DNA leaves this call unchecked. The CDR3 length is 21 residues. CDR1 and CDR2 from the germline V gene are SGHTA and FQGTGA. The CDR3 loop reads CASSLTGWLGAAGEGSYEQYF.

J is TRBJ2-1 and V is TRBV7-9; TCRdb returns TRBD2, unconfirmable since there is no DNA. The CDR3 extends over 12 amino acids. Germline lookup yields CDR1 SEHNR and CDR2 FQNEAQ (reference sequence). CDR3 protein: CASSFGPGLVFF.

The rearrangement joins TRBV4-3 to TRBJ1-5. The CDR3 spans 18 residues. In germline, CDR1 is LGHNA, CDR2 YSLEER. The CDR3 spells CASSQSQTGLVGNQPQHF.

CDR3 sequence reads: CASSPSDQSTDTQYF. The V gene is TRBV6-6, the J gene TRBJ2-3; TCRdb's D call, TRBD2, is unchecked because there is no DNA. This CDR3 is 15 amino acids long. CDR1 and CDR2 from the germline V gene are MNHNY and SVGAGI (reference sequence).

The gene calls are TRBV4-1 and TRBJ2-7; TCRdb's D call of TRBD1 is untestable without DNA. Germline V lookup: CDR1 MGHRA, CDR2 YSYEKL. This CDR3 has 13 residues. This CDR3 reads CASSQAPGDEQYF.

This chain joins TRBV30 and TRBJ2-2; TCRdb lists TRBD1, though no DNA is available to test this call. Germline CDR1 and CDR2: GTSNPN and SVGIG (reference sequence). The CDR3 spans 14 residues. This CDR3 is CAWMDIRDTGELFF.

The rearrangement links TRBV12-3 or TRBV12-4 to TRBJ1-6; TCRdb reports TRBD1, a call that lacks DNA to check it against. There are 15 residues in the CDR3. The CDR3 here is CASSPGTGINSPLHF.

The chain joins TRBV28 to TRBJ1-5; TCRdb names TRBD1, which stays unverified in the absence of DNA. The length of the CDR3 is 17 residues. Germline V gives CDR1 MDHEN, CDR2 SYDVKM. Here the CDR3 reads CASSLYLGAEENQPQHF.

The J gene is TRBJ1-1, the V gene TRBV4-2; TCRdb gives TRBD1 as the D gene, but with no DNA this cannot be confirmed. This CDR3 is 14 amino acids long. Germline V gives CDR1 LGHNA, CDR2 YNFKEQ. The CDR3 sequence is CASSQVGEGTGPIF.

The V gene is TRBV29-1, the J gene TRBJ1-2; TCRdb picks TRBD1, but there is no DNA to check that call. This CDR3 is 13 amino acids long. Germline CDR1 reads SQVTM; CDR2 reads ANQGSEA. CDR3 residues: CSAELQGFYGYTF.